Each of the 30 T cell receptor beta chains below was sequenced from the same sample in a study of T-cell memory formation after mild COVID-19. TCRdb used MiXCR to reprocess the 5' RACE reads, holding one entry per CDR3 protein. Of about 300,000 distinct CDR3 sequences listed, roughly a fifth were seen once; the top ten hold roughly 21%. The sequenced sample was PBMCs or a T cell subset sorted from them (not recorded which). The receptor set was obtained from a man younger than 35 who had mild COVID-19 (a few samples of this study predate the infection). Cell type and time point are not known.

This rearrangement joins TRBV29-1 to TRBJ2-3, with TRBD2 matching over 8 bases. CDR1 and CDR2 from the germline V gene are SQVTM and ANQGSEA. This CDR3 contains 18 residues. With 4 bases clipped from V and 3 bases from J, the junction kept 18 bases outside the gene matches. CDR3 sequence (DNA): TGCAGCGTTGGTCGGCTTAGGTTGGCAGCGGGGGTGACAGATACGCAGTATTTT. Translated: CSVGRLRLAAGVTDTQYF.

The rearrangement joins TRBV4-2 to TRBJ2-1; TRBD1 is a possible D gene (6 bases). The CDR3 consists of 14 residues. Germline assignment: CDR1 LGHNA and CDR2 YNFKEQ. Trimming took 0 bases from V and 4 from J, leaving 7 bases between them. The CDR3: CASSQEGGYNEQFF. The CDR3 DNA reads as TGTGCCAGCAGCCAAGAAGGGGGATACAATGAGCAGTTCTTC.

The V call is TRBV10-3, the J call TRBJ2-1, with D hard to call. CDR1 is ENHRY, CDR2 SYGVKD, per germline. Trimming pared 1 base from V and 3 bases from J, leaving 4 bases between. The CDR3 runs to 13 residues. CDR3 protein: CAISELGYNEQFF. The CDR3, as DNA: TGTGCCATCAGTGAGTTAGGCTACAATGAGCAGTTCTTC.

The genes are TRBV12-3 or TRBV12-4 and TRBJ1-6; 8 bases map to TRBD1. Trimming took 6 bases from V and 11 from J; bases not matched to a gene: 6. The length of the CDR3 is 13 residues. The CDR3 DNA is TGTGCCAGCAGGGGACAGGAGATGACACCCCTCCACTTT. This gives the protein CASRGQEMTPLHF.

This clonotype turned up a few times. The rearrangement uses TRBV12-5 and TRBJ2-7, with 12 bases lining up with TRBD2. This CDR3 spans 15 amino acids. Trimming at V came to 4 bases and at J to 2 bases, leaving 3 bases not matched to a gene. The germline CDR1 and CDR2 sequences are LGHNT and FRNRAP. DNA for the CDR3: TGTGCTAGTGGTTCTAGCGGGGGGGCTACCTACGAGCAGTACTTC. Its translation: CASGSSGGATYEQYF.

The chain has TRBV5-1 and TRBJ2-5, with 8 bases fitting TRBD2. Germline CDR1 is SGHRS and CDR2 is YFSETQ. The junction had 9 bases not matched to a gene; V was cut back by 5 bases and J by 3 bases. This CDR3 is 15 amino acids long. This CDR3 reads CASRSGGLSKETQYF. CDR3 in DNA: TGCGCCAGCAGAAGCGGGGGACTATCAAAAGAGACCCAGTACTTC.

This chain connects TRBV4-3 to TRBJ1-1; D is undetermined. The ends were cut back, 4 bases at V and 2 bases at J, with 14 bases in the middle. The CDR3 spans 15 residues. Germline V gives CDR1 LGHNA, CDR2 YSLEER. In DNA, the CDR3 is TGCGCCAGCAGCCTCGACGGACTCCACAACACTGAAGCTTTCTTT. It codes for CASSLDGLHNTEAFF.

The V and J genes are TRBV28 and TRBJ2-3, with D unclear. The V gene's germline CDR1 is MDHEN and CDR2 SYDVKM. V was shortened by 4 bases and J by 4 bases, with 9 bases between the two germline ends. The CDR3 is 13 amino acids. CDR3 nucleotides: TGTGCCAGCAGTTCCCGGGCGCCAGATACGCAGTATTTT. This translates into CASSSRAPDTQYF.

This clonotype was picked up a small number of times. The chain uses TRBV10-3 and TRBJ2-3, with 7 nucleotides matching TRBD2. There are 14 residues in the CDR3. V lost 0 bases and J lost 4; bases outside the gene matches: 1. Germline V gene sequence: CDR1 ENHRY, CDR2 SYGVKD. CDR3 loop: CAISESTSSDTQYF. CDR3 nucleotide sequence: TGTGCCATCAGTGAGTCGACTAGCTCAGATACGCAGTATTTT.

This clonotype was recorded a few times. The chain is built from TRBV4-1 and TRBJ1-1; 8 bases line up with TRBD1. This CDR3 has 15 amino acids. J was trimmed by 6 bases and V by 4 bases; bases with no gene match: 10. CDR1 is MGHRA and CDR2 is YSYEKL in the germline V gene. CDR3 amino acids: CASSPRQGAVSEAFF. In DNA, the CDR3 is TGCGCCAGCAGCCCCCGTCAGGGGGCGGTGTCTGAAGCTTTCTTT.

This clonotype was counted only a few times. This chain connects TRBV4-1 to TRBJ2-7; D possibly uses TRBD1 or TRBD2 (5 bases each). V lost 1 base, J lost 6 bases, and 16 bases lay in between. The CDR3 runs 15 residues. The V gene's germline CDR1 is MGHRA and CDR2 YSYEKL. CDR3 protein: CASSQVGPTMGEQYF. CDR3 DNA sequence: TGCGCCAGCAGCCAAGTGGGACCCACAATGGGCGAGCAGTACTTC.

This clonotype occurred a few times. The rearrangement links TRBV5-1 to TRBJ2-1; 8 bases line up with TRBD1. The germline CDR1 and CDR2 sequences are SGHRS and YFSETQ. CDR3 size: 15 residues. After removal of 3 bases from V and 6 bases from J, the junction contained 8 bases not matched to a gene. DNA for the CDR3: TGCGCCAGCAGCTCAGGACAGGGTATCGGCAATGAGCAGTTCTTC. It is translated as CASSSGQGIGNEQFF. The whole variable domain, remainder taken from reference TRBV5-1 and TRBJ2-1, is KAGVTQTPRYLIKTRGQQVTLSCSPISGHRSVSWYQQTPGQGLQFLFEYFSETQRNKGNFPGRFSGRQFSNSRSEMNVSTLELGDSALYLCASSSGQGIGNEQFFGPGTRLTVL.

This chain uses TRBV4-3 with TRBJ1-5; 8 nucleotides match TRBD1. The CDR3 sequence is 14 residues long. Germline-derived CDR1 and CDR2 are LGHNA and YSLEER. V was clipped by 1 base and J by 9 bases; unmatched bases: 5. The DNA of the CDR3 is TGCGCCAGCAGCCAAGGGACAGGGCTGCGGCCCCAGCATTTT. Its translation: CASSQGTGLRPQHF.

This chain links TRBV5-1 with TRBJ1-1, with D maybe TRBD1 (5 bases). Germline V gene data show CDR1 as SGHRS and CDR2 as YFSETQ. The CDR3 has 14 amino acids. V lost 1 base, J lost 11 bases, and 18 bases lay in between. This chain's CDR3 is CASSLRRGPVDAFF. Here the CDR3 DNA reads TGCGCCAGCAGCTTGAGGAGGGGACCGGTTGACGCTTTCTTT.

CDR3 DNA: TGCGCCAGCAGCCAAAGGCGGGGAGCTGAGACCCAGTACTTC. It encodes CASSQRRGAETQYF. The chain recombines TRBV4-3 with TRBJ2-5; the D gene is possibly TRBD2 (6 bases). Trimming stripped 2 bases from V and 5 bases from J, with 12 bases between. The CDR3 contains 14 residues. Germline CDR1 LGHNA, CDR2 YSLEER.

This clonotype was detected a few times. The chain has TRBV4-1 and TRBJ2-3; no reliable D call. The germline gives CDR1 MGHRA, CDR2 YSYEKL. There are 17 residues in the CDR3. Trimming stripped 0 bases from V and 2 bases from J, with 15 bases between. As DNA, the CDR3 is TGCGCCAGCAGCCAAGAAACTATCGTAGTTAACACAGATACGCAGTATTTT. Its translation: CASSQETIVVNTDTQYF.

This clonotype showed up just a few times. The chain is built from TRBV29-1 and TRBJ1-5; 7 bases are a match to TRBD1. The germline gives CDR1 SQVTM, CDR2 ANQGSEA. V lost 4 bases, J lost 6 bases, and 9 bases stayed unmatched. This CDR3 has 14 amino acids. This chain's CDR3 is CSVAWGQSRQPQHF. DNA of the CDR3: TGCAGCGTTGCTTGGGGACAGTCACGTCAGCCCCAGCATTTT.

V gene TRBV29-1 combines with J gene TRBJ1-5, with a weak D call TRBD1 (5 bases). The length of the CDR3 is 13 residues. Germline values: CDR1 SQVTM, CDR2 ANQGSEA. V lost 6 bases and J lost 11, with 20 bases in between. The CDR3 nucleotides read TGCAGCGTAGAGACAGCGCCCGGGACGGCCCAGCATTTT. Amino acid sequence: CSVETAPGTAQHF.

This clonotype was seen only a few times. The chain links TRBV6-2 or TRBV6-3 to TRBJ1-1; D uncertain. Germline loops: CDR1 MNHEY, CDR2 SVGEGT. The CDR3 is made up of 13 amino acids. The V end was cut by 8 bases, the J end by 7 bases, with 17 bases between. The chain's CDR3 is CASLDPIRVEAFF. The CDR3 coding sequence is TGTGCCAGCCTCGACCCGATCCGGGTTGAAGCTTTCTTT.

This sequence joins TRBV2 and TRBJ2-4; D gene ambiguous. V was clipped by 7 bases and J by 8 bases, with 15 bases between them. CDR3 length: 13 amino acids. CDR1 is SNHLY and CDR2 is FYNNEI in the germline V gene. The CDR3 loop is CASNPGPLDIQYF. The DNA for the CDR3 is TGTGCCAGCAATCCCGGACCTCTTGACATTCAGTACTTC.

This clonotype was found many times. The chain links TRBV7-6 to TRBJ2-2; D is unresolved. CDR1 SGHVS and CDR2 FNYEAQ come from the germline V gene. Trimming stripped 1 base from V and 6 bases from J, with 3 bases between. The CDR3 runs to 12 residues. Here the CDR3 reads CASSLVSGELFF. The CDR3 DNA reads TGTGCCAGCAGCTTAGTGTCCGGGGAGCTGTTTTTT.

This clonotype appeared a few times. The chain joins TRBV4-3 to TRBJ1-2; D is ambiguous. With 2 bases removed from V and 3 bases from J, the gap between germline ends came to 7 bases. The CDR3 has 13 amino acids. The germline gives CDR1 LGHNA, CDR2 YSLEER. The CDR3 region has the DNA TGCGCCAGCAGCCAATGGGTGGACTATGGCTACACCTTC. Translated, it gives CASSQWVDYGYTF.

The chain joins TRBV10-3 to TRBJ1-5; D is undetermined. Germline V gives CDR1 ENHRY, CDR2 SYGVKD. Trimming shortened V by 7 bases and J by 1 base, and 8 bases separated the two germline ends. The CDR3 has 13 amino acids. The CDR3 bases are TGTGCCATCACATCGGAGAGCAATCAGCCCCAGCATTTT. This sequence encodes CAITSESNQPQHF.

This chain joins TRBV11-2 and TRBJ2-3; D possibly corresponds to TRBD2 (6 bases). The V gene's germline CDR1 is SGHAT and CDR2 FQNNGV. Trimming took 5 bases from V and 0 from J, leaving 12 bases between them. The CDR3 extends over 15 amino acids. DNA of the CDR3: TGTGCCAGCAGCACTAGCCAGCCTAGCACAGATACGCAGTATTTT. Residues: CASSTSQPSTDTQYF.

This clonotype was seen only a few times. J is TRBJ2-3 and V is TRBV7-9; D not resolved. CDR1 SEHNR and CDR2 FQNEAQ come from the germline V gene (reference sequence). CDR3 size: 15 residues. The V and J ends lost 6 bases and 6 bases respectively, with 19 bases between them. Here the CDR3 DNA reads TGTGCCAGCAGACCTCCGGCGTGGCTCGGGGATACGCAGTATTTT. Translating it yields CASRPPAWLGDTQYF.

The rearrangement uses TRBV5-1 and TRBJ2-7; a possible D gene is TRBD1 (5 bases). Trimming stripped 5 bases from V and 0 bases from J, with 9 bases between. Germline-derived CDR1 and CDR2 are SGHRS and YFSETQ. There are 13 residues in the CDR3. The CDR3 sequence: CASSDGASYEQYF. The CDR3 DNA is TGCGCCAGCAGTGATGGGGCCTCCTACGAGCAGTACTTC.

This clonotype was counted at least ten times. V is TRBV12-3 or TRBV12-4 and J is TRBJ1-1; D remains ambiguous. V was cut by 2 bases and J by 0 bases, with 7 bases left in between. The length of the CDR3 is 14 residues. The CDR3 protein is CASSLRGMNTEAFF. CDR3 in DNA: TGTGCCAGCAGTTTAAGAGGAATGAACACTGAAGCTTTCTTT.

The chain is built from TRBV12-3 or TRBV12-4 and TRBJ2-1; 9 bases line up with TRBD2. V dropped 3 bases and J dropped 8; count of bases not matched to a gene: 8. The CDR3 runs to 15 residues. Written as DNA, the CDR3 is TGTGCCAGCAGTTTGAACGGCGGGGGGGGAGATGAGCAGTTCTTC. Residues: CASSLNGGGGDEQFF.

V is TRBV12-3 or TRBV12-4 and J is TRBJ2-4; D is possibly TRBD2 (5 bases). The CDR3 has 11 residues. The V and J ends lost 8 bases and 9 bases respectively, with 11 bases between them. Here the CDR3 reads CASSESGIQYF. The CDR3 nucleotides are TGTGCCAGCTCGGAAAGCGGCATTCAGTACTTC.

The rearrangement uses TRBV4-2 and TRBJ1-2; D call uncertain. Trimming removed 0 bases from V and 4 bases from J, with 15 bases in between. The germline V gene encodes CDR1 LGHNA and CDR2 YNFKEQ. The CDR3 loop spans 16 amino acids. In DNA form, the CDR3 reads TGTGCCAGCAGCCAAGAAGAGGGTGCCGGGGTCTATGGCTACACCTTC. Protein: CASSQEEGAGVYGYTF.